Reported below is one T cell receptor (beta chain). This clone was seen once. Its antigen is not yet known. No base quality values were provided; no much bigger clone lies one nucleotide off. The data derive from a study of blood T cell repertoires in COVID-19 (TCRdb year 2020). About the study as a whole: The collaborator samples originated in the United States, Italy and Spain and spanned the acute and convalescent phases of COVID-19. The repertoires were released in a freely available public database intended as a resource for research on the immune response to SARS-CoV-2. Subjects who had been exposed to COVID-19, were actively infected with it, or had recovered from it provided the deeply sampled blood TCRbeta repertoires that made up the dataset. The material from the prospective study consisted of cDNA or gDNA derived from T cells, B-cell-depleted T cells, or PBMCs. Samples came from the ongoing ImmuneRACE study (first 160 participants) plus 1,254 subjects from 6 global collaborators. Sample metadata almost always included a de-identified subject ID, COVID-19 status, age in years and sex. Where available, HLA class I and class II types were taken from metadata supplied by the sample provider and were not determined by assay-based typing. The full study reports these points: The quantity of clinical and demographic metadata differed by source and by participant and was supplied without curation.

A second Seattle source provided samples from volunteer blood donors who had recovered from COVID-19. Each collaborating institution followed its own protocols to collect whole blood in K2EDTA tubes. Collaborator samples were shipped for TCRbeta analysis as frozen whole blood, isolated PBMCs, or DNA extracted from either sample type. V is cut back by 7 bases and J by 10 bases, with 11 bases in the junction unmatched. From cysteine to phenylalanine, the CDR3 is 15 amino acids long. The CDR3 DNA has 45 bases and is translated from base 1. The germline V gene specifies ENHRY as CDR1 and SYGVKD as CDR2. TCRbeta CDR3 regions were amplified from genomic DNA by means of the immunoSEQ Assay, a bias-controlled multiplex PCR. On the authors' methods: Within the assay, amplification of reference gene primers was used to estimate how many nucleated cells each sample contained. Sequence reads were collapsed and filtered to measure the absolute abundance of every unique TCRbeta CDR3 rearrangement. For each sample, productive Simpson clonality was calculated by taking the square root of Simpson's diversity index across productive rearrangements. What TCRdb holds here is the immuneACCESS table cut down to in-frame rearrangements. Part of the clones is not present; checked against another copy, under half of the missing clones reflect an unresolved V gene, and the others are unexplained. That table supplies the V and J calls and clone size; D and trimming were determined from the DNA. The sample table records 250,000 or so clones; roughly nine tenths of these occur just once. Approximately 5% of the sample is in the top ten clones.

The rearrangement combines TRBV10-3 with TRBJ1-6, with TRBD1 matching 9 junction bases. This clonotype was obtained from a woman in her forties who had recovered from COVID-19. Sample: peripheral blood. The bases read TGTGCCATCACTAATGTCCCGGGACAGGGATCACCCCTCCACTTT. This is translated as CAITNVPGQGSPLHF.